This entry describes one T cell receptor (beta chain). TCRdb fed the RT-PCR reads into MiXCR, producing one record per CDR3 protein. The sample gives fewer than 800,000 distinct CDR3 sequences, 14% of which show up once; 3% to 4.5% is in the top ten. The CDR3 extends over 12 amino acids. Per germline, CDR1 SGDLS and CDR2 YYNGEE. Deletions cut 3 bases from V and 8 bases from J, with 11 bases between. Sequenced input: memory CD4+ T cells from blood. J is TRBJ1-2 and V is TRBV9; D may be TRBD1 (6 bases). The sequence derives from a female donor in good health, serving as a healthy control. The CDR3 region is CASSGQESGYTF. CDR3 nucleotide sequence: TGTGCCAGCAGCGGACAGGAATCCGGCTACACCTTC. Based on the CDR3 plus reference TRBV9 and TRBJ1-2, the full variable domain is DSGVTQTPKHLITATGQRVTLRCSPRSGDLSVYWYQQSLDQGLQFLIQYYNGEERAKGNILERFSAQQFPDLHSELNLSSLELGDSALYFCASSGQESGYTFGSGTRLTVV.